This T cell receptor (beta chain) emerged from a study of post-analysis software for immune sequencing data. Turning to the study itself: Relapsing-remitting, secondary progressive and progressive-relapsing courses of multiple sclerosis were included.

Trimming stripped 4 bases from V and 3 bases from J, with 6 bases between. There are 11 residues in the CDR3. Germline CDR1 reads SQVTM; CDR2 reads ANQGSEA. Unique molecular identifiers were built into the TCR beta cDNA libraries. MiXCR, applied by TCRdb to the PCR reads, yields one record per CDR3 protein. The sample contains approximately 730,000 distinct CDR3 sequences, roughly 27% of which appear only once. Overall study results and limits: With TRBV5-6, TRBV5-1 and TRBV20-1 included, about 5 TRBV segments were more frequent in patients than in controls.

This clonotype was counted only a few times. The target antigen is unknown. The chain is built from TRBV29-1 and TRBJ2-5; the D is unclear. The clonotype originates from a girl aged 10-17 years with multiple sclerosis. Sequenced sample: blood. DNA of the CDR3: TGCAGCGTTGCTCCGAAAGAGACCCAGTACTTC. Encoded protein: CSVAPKETQYF.